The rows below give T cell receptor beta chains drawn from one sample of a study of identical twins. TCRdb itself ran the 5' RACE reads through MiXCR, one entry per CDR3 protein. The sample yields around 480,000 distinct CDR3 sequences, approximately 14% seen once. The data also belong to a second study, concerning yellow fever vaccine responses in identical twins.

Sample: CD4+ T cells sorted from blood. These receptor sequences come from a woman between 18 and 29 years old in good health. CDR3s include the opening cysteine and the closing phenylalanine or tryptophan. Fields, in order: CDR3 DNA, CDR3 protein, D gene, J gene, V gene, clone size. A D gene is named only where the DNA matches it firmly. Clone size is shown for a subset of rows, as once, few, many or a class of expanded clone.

cdr3_nt: TGTGCCAGCAGCTCGCTAGCAGCCTACGAGCAGTACTTC
cdr3_aa: CASSSLAAYEQYF
d_call: .
j_call: TRBJ2-7
v_call: TRBV7-2
clone_size: .

cdr3_nt: TGCGCCAGCAGCTTTTGGCGGGGGGCCGGTAATGAGCAGTTCTTC
cdr3_aa: CASSFWRGAGNEQFF
d_call: TRBD2
j_call: TRBJ2-1
v_call: TRBV5-1
clone_size: many

cdr3_nt: TGTGCCAGCAGCGTAGGCGGGAACCGACTCACAGATACGCAGTATTTT
cdr3_aa: CASSVGGNRLTDTQYF
d_call: .
j_call: TRBJ2-3
v_call: TRBV9
clone_size: many

cdr3_nt: TGCAGCGTTTCGACAGGGGGTCTAGCGGGAGGACGGATCACCGGGGAGCTGTTTTTT
cdr3_aa: CSVSTGGLAGGRITGELFF
d_call: TRBD2
j_call: TRBJ2-2
v_call: TRBV29-1
clone_size: many

cdr3_nt: TGTGCCAGCAGCCAAGATGCGCGGGGAGGTACAGATACGCAGTATTTT
cdr3_aa: CASSQDARGGTDTQYF
d_call: .
j_call: TRBJ2-3
v_call: TRBV3-1
clone_size: .

cdr3_nt: TGTGCCAGCTCACCCTACGTCGCTAGCGGGGGGGCGAATCCAGATACGCAGTATTTT
cdr3_aa: CASSPYVASGGANPDTQYF
d_call: TRBD2
j_call: TRBJ2-3
v_call: TRBV18
clone_size: few

cdr3_nt: TGCAGCGTTTATAGGGCCAAGACCCAGTACTTC
cdr3_aa: CSVYRAKTQYF
d_call: .
j_call: TRBJ2-5
v_call: TRBV29-1
clone_size: .

cdr3_nt: TGTGCCAGCAGTTTGATTAGGCTCTATGGCTACACCTTC
cdr3_aa: CASSLIRLYGYTF
d_call: .
j_call: TRBJ1-2
v_call: TRBV28
clone_size: .

cdr3_nt: TGCGCCAGCAAGTCGGTTAGACTACACAATGAGCAGTTCTTC
cdr3_aa: CASKSVRLHNEQFF
d_call: .
j_call: TRBJ2-1
v_call: TRBV4-1
clone_size: few

cdr3_nt: TGTGCCAGCAGCTTAGGGCCCAGGGGCGAGCAGTACTTC
cdr3_aa: CASSLGPRGEQYF
d_call: .
j_call: TRBJ2-7
v_call: TRBV7-9
clone_size: few

cdr3_nt: TGTGCCAGCAGCTCACGGCCCAGTGGAGACATTCAGTACTTC
cdr3_aa: CASSSRPSGDIQYF
d_call: .
j_call: TRBJ2-4
v_call: TRBV5-4
clone_size: few

cdr3_nt: TGTGCCATCAGTGAGTCGGGGCAGGGCCTCGGGAATGAGCAGTTCTTC
cdr3_aa: CAISESGQGLGNEQFF
d_call: .
j_call: TRBJ2-1
v_call: TRBV10-3
clone_size: .

cdr3_nt: TGTGCCAGCAGCTTATACGTCCGGCGGCAACTCAATGAGCAGTTCTTC
cdr3_aa: CASSLYVRRQLNEQFF
d_call: .
j_call: TRBJ2-1
v_call: TRBV7-2
clone_size: few

cdr3_nt: TGTGCCATCAGCTTCGGGGGACAGGGCGCCCAAGAGACCCAGTACTTC
cdr3_aa: CAISFGGQGAQETQYF
d_call: TRBD1
j_call: TRBJ2-5
v_call: TRBV10-3
clone_size: .

cdr3_nt: TGTGCCAGCAGTGGCCGTCGAGGGGTAGATACGCAGTATTTT
cdr3_aa: CASSGRRGVDTQYF
d_call: .
j_call: TRBJ2-3
v_call: TRBV6-1
clone_size: many

cdr3_nt: TGTGCCAGCAGCGGACTAGCGGGAGGCTCCGGAGAGACCCAGTACTTC
cdr3_aa: CASSGLAGGSGETQYF
d_call: TRBD2
j_call: TRBJ2-5
v_call: TRBV7-9
clone_size: many

cdr3_nt: TGCGCCAGCAGCTTGGACCCCTCGGGGAGCAATCAGCCCCAGCATTTT
cdr3_aa: CASSLDPSGSNQPQHF
d_call: .
j_call: TRBJ1-5
v_call: TRBV5-1
clone_size: many

cdr3_nt: TGTGCCAGCAGCCCCGCGGGGGGTAGAGAGCAGTACTTC
cdr3_aa: CASSPAGGREQYF
d_call: TRBD2
j_call: TRBJ2-7
v_call: TRBV6-6
clone_size: few

cdr3_nt: TGTGCCAGCAGTTTACGGACAGAGCTTAACTACACCTTC
cdr3_aa: CASSLRTELNYTF
d_call: .
j_call: TRBJ1-2
v_call: TRBV12-3/TRBV12-4
clone_size: many

cdr3_nt: TGCAGTGCTAGAGGTGGGAGTAGCACAGATACGCAGTATTTT
cdr3_aa: CSARGGSSTDTQYF
d_call: .
j_call: TRBJ2-3
v_call: TRBV20-1
clone_size: .

cdr3_nt: TGCAGCGTTGTAGGGGATGGTGGCAATCAGCCCCAGCATTTT
cdr3_aa: CSVVGDGGNQPQHF
d_call: .
j_call: TRBJ1-5
v_call: TRBV29-1
clone_size: few

cdr3_nt: TGTGCCAGCAGATACAGGGGGCGCGGAGAGACCCAGTACTTC
cdr3_aa: CASRYRGRGETQYF
d_call: TRBD1
j_call: TRBJ2-5
v_call: TRBV28
clone_size: .

cdr3_nt: TGTGCCAGCAGCTCCATGTCAGGGGCGGGCGAGCAGTACTTC
cdr3_aa: CASSSMSGAGEQYF
d_call: .
j_call: TRBJ2-7
v_call: TRBV2
clone_size: .

cdr3_nt: TGCAGTGCTAGAGAGGCGACTAGCGAGGGGCCCCGGGAGCAGTACTTC
cdr3_aa: CSAREATSEGPREQYF
d_call: TRBD2
j_call: TRBJ2-7
v_call: TRBV20-1
clone_size: .

cdr3_nt: TGTGCCACGAGGACTAGCGGGAATGCAGATACGCAGTATTTT
cdr3_aa: CATRTSGNADTQYF
d_call: TRBD2
j_call: TRBJ2-3
v_call: TRBV10-3
clone_size: few

cdr3_nt: TGTGCCAGCAGCCCCCGGCAGACTGGGCAGGGGAACACCGGGGAGCTGTTTTTT
cdr3_aa: CASSPRQTGQGNTGELFF
d_call: .
j_call: TRBJ2-2
v_call: TRBV11-1
clone_size: .

cdr3_nt: TGCAGCGTTGTTAAGGAGAACACCGGGGAGCTGTTTTTT
cdr3_aa: CSVVKENTGELFF
d_call: .
j_call: TRBJ2-2
v_call: TRBV29-1
clone_size: many

cdr3_nt: TGTGCCAGCGGACGGGCACCCGGGACAGGGCCCCACGAGCAGTACTTC
cdr3_aa: CASGRAPGTGPHEQYF
d_call: TRBD1
j_call: TRBJ2-7
v_call: TRBV12-3/TRBV12-4
clone_size: .

cdr3_nt: TGTGCCACCAGTCCAAGCGGGAGTATGTCTAAGGATGAGCAGTTCTTC
cdr3_aa: CATSPSGSMSKDEQFF
d_call: TRBD2
j_call: TRBJ2-1
v_call: TRBV24-1
clone_size: few

cdr3_nt: TGTGCCACCAGTGCCCGACCGGGACAGGGGTCTAGGGAGCAGTACTTC
cdr3_aa: CATSARPGQGSREQYF
d_call: TRBD1
j_call: TRBJ2-7
v_call: TRBV24-1
clone_size: few

cdr3_nt: TGTGCCTGGAATCCGGTCAACTCTGGAAACACCATATATTTT
cdr3_aa: CAWNPVNSGNTIYF
d_call: .
j_call: TRBJ1-3
v_call: TRBV30
clone_size: few

cdr3_nt: TGTGCCTGGAGTGTTTCGGGGGGTGGAAAACTGTTTTTT
cdr3_aa: CAWSVSGGGKLFF
d_call: .
j_call: TRBJ1-4
v_call: TRBV30
clone_size: .

cdr3_nt: TGTGCCATCAGGCCCGGGAGGGCCGGGAATGAGCAGTTCTTC
cdr3_aa: CAIRPGRAGNEQFF
d_call: TRBD2
j_call: TRBJ2-1
v_call: TRBV10-3
clone_size: .

cdr3_nt: TGTGCCAGCTCACAGACTACTACCTACGAGCAGTACTTC
cdr3_aa: CASSQTTTYEQYF
d_call: .
j_call: TRBJ2-7
v_call: TRBV18
clone_size: .

cdr3_nt: TGTGCCAGCAGCCTTACGGGGGGCGTGAACACCGGGGAGCTGTTTTTT
cdr3_aa: CASSLTGGVNTGELFF
d_call: .
j_call: TRBJ2-2
v_call: TRBV7-3
clone_size: few

cdr3_nt: TGTGCCAGCAGTGGGACAGGGGATGATCAGCCCCAGCATTTT
cdr3_aa: CASSGTGDDQPQHF
d_call: TRBD1
j_call: TRBJ1-5
v_call: TRBV25-1
clone_size: .

cdr3_nt: TGCAGTGCTCAGTTAGGGGGTTTTTATGGCTACACCTTC
cdr3_aa: CSAQLGGFYGYTF
d_call: .
j_call: TRBJ1-2
v_call: TRBV20-1
clone_size: few

cdr3_nt: TGTGCCAGCAGTTACTCCGGGACAAACACCGGGGAGCTGTTTTTT
cdr3_aa: CASSYSGTNTGELFF
d_call: .
j_call: TRBJ2-2
v_call: TRBV6-5
clone_size: many

cdr3_nt: TGTGCCAGCGGCCCCTCCTCCTCGGGGTTTTCCTACGAGCAGTACTTC
cdr3_aa: CASGPSSSGFSYEQYF
d_call: .
j_call: TRBJ2-7
v_call: TRBV7-8
clone_size: .

cdr3_nt: TGTGCCAGTAGTATTACTGGGACCCAACCGGGGAATGAGCAGTTCTTC
cdr3_aa: CASSITGTQPGNEQFF
d_call: .
j_call: TRBJ2-1
v_call: TRBV19
clone_size: .

cdr3_nt: TGCGCCAGCAGTCAATCGTGGAAGGGACAGAACACTGAAGCTTTCTTT
cdr3_aa: CASSQSWKGQNTEAFF
d_call: .
j_call: TRBJ1-1
v_call: TRBV23-1
clone_size: .

cdr3_nt: TGCAGTGCAGTAGCGGGAGCGTCCTACAATGAGCAGTTCTTC
cdr3_aa: CSAVAGASYNEQFF
d_call: TRBD2
j_call: TRBJ2-1
v_call: TRBV20-1
clone_size: few

cdr3_nt: TGTGCCACCAGCAGAGGTGGCACTAGCACAGATACGCAGTATTTT
cdr3_aa: CATSRGGTSTDTQYF
d_call: .
j_call: TRBJ2-3
v_call: TRBV15
clone_size: few

cdr3_nt: TGTGCCAGCAGCCACAGTAACACAGATACGCAGTATTTT
cdr3_aa: CASSHSNTDTQYF
d_call: .
j_call: TRBJ2-3
v_call: TRBV14
clone_size: few

cdr3_nt: TGCGCCAGCAGTGAGAACTACAGGGAGAACACTGAAGCTTTCTTT
cdr3_aa: CASSENYRENTEAFF
d_call: .
j_call: TRBJ1-1
v_call: TRBV10-1
clone_size: .

cdr3_nt: TGTGCCACCAGCACCGCACAGAAGCCCTACGAGCAGTACTTC
cdr3_aa: CATSTAQKPYEQYF
d_call: .
j_call: TRBJ2-7
v_call: TRBV15
clone_size: few

cdr3_nt: TGTGCCAGCAGTCGTGACAGGGAGCATCAGCCCCAGCATTTT
cdr3_aa: CASSRDREHQPQHF
d_call: TRBD1
j_call: TRBJ1-5
v_call: TRBV27
clone_size: few

cdr3_nt: TGTGCCAGCAGCCCCGATTGGGGGGAAGGCGAGCAGTACTTC
cdr3_aa: CASSPDWGEGEQYF
d_call: .
j_call: TRBJ2-7
v_call: TRBV7-2
clone_size: .

cdr3_nt: TGTGCCAGCAGTTCCGGGACAGGGGCCGGAAACACCATATATTTT
cdr3_aa: CASSSGTGAGNTIYF
d_call: TRBD1
j_call: TRBJ1-3
v_call: TRBV7-8
clone_size: few

cdr3_nt: TGTGCCAGCACCCCATCGGGAGTGCCCTACGAGCAGTACTTC
cdr3_aa: CASTPSGVPYEQYF
d_call: .
j_call: TRBJ2-7
v_call: TRBV7-9
clone_size: .

cdr3_nt: TGTGCCTGGACTGATCCCGGGACAGGGGACTATGGCTACACCTTC
cdr3_aa: CAWTDPGTGDYGYTF
d_call: TRBD1
j_call: TRBJ1-2
v_call: TRBV30
clone_size: .

cdr3_nt: TGTGCCAGCAGCTTGGCGGGTAGCGGGGTTCAAGAGACCCAGTACTTC
cdr3_aa: CASSLAGSGVQETQYF
d_call: TRBD2
j_call: TRBJ2-5
v_call: TRBV11-2
clone_size: few

cdr3_nt: TGCAGTGCTAGAGCAGGCGGGAGAACCTCCTACGAGCAGTACTTC
cdr3_aa: CSARAGGRTSYEQYF
d_call: TRBD2
j_call: TRBJ2-7
v_call: TRBV20-1
clone_size: many

cdr3_nt: TGCAGCGGGGGCAACTCCTACGAGCAGTACTTC
cdr3_aa: CSGGNSYEQYF
d_call: TRBD2
j_call: TRBJ2-7
v_call: TRBV28
clone_size: .

cdr3_nt: TGCAGTGCCAGAAGGGGGGGGGGCCTTTCAGAGACCCAGTACTTC
cdr3_aa: CSARRGGGLSETQYF
d_call: .
j_call: TRBJ2-5
v_call: TRBV20-1
clone_size: .

cdr3_nt: TGTGCCAGCAGCTTACACATCTCCTACGAGCAGTACTTC
cdr3_aa: CASSLHISYEQYF
d_call: .
j_call: TRBJ2-7
v_call: TRBV7-8
clone_size: few

cdr3_nt: TGCAGCGTCCACTTAGCGGGAGGTAGTCAAGAGACCCAGTACTTC
cdr3_aa: CSVHLAGGSQETQYF
d_call: TRBD2
j_call: TRBJ2-5
v_call: TRBV29-1
clone_size: .

cdr3_nt: TGTGCCAGCAGCTTATTGTTAACTAGCGGGGCCGGGGAGCTGTTTTTT
cdr3_aa: CASSLLLTSGAGELFF
d_call: TRBD2
j_call: TRBJ2-2
v_call: TRBV7-9
clone_size: few

cdr3_nt: TGCAGTGCTACTGGCGCAACCTCCTACAATGAGCAGTTCTTC
cdr3_aa: CSATGATSYNEQFF
d_call: .
j_call: TRBJ2-1
v_call: TRBV20-1
clone_size: few